This T cell receptor (beta chain) was recorded in a study of a mutant IDH1 vaccine in newly diagnosed glioma. The protocol was immunoSEQ multiplex PCR, while the TCRdb copy is restricted to in-frame clones and leaves out a portion. The sample shows just under 95,000 clones, 83% of them seen only once. This sample's time point: baseline, week 1 (first vaccination visit). Treatment defined: pre-vaccination baseline after standard-of-care therapy. About this clone: An end of the junction differs from the germline gene, which may be a read error.

The sample in question was PBMCs, obtained from a glioma patient treated with radiotherapy, temozolomide or both. The source is a woman between 45 and 65 years old with glioma.

The CDR3, as DNA: TGTGCCAGCAGCACCTCAGACAGGCTAACCTTC. Translation: CASSTSDRLTF. This rearrangement joins TRBV9 to TRBJ2-7; D is perhaps TRBD1 (6 bases). The CDR3 has 11 residues. Germline CDR1 and CDR2: SGDLS and YYNGEE.